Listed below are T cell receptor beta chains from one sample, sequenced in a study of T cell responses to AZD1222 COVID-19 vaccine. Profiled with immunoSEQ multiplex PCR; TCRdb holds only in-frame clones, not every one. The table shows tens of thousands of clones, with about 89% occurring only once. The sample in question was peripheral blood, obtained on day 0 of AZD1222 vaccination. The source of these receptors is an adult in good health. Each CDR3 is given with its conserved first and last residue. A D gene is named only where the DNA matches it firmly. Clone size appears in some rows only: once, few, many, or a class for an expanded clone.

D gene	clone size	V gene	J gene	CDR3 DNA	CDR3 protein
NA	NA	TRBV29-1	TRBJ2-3	TGCAGCGTTGAAGCGGCGGAGGGGTTTAGTACGACAGATACGCAGTATTTT	CSVEAAEGFSTTDTQYF
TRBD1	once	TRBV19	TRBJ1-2	TGTGCCAGTAGTAGGGACTACAGGGGGTCGGACTATGGCTACACCTTC	CASSRDYRGSDYGYTF
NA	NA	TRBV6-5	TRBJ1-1	TGTGCCAGCAGTTACTCCGCGGGGATGAACACTGAAGCTTTCTTT	CASSYSAGMNTEAFF
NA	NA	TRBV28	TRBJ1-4	TGTGCCAGCAGTCCGAGACAAACTGCAACTAATGAAAAACTGTTTTTT	CASSPRQTATNEKLFF
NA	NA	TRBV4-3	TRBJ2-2	TGCGCCAGCAGCCAGGGGTTCGCCGATACTGCCGGGGAGCTGTTTTTT	CASSQGFADTAGELFF
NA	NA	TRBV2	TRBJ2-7	TGTGCCAGCAGTGTAGGCTACGAGCAGTACTTC	CASSVGYEQYF
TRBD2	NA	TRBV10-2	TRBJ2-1	TGCGCCAGCAGTGAGGCTAGCGGGAGAGGGGATGAGCAGTTCTTC	CASSEASGRGDEQFF
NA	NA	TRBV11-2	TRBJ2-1	TGTGCCAGCAGCTTAGCAGGCGGTGAGCAGTTCTTC	CASSLAGGEQFF
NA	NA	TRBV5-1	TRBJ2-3	TGCGCCAGCAGCTTATGGGGCGCCTTGTCAGATACGCAGTATTTT	CASSLWGALSDTQYF
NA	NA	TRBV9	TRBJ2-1	TGTGCCAGCAGCGTAGAGGGGCCTGATGAGCAGTTCTTC	CASSVEGPDEQFF
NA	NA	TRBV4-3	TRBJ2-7	TGCGCCAGCAGCCAAGATATCGGGACGGGGTCCTACGAGCAGTACTTC	CASSQDIGTGSYEQYF
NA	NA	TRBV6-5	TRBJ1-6	TGTGCCAGCAGGTGGAGCTCCTATAATTCACCCCTCCACTTT	CASRWSSYNSPLHF
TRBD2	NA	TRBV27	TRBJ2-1	TGTGCCAGCAGTTTACTAAAGGGACTAGCGGGCAATGAGCAGTTCTTC	CASSLLKGLAGNEQFF
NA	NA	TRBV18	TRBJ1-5	TGTGCCAGCTCACCAAGGGGCAGGGTTGGGAGCAATCAGCCCCAGCATTTT	CASSPRGRVGSNQPQHF
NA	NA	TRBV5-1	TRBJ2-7	TGCGCCAGCAGCTCGTGGGCTAGTAACTTTGCCTACGAGCAGTACTTC	CASSSWASNFAYEQYF
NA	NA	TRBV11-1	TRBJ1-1	TGTGCCAGCAGCCTGACAGGAACCATGAACACTGAAGCTTTCTTT	CASSLTGTMNTEAFF
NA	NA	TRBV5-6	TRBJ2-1	TGTGCCAGCAGCTTGGGGGGGAATGAGCAGTTCTTC	CASSLGGNEQFF
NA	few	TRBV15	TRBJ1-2	TGTGCCACCAGCAGAGATCGGAAAGGAGAGCCCTATGGCTACACCTTC	CATSRDRKGEPYGYTF
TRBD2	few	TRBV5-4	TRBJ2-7	TGTGCCAGCAGCTTGGCAGCGGGGGCCAGCTACGAGCAGTACTTC	CASSLAAGASYEQYF
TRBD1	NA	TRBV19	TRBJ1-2	TGTGCCAGTCGTATTGGGACAGGGGGGAATAGGGTGAGAGGCTACACCTTC	CASRIGTGGNRVRGYTF
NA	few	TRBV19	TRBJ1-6	TGTGCCAGTAGTATTACCAATTCACCCCTCCACTTT	CASSITNSPLHF
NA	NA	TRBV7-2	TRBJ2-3	TGTGCCAGCACCCCCGGTTGGGGGAAGAGCAGAGGAGGCACAGATACGCAGTATTTT	CASTPGWGKSRGGTDTQYF
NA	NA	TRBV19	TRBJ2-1	TGTGCCAGTAGTATTTGGGCTAGTGAGCAGTTCTTC	CASSIWASEQFF
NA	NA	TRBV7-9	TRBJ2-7	TGTGCCAGCAGCCGCCTAAGGGCGTCCTACGAGCAGTACTTC	CASSRLRASYEQYF
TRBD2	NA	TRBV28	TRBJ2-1	TGTGCCAGCAGTTCAGGCGGGACTAGCGGGAGGGCCGGCAATGAGCAGTTCTTC	CASSSGGTSGRAGNEQFF
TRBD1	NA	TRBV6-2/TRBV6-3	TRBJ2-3	TGTGCCAGCAGTTCAGGACAGGGCCAGATAGATACGCAGTATTTT	CASSSGQGQIDTQYF
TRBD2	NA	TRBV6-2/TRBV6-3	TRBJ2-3	TGTGCCAGCAGTTACGAAGGACTAGCGGGGGGAAGCACAGATACGCAGTATTTT	CASSYEGLAGGSTDTQYF
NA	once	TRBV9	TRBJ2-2	TGTGCCAGCAGCGTAGCTAAATCGGGTCCCCCGGTTACCGGGGAGCTGTTTTTT	CASSVAKSGPPVTGELFF
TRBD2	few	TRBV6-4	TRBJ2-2	TGTGCCAGCAAGGAAGCGGGGGTGACCGGGGAGCTGTTTTTT	CASKEAGVTGELFF
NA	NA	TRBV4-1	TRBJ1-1	TGCGCCAGCAGCCAAGGGGGCGCTGAAGCTTTCTTT	CASSQGGAEAFF
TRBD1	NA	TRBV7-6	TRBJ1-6	TGTGCCAGCAGCTTAGCGGGACAGGGGATTGAGCCCCTCCACTTT	CASSLAGQGIEPLHF
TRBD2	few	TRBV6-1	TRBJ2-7	TGTGCCAGCAGTGAACTAGCGGGGGCCGCCTACGAGCAGTACTTC	CASSELAGAAYEQYF
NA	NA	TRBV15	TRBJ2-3	TGTGCCACCAGCCGTAGAGCCGGGGGGCGCCGCACAGATACGCAGTATTTT	CATSRRAGGRRTDTQYF
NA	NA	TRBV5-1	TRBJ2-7	TGCGCCAGCAGCTTGATTCAACCAGGTTCCGAGCAGTACTTC	CASSLIQPGSEQYF
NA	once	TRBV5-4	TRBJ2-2	TGTGCCAGCAGCTCGCAAGGGACCGGGGAGCTGTTTTTT	CASSSQGTGELFF
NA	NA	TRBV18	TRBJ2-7	TGTGCCAGCTCAACTGGGGACCCCAGGTCCTCCTACGAGCAGTACTTC	CASSTGDPRSSYEQYF
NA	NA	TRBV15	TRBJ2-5	TGTGCCACCAGCAGAGAGGGTGGCGAGGAGACCCAGTACTTC	CATSREGGEETQYF
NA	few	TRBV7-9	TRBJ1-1	TGTGCCAGCAGCTTAGCGCACACTGAAGCTTTCTTT	CASSLAHTEAFF
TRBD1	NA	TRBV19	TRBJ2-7	TGTGCCAGTAGTTTTGATCAGGGGGCATACGAGCAGTACTTC	CASSFDQGAYEQYF
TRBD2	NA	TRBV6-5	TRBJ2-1	TGTGCCAGCAGGACCGGGACTAGCGGGGAAGGGCAGTTCTTC	CASRTGTSGEGQFF
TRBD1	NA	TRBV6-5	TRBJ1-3	TGTGCCAGCAGTACAGGGGCCTCTGGAAACACCATATATTTT	CASSTGASGNTIYF
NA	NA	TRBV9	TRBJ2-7	TGTGCCAGCAGCGTAGCCAGCGGACCGACCTACGAGCAGTACTTC	CASSVASGPTYEQYF
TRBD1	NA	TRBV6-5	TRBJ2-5	TGTGCCAGCAGGATGGACAGGGGGCGGGAGACCCAGTACTTC	CASRMDRGRETQYF
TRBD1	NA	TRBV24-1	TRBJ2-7	TGTGCCACCAGTGATCCCGGGACAGGGGGCGTCTACGAGCAGTACTTC	CATSDPGTGGVYEQYF
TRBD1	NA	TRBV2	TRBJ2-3	TGTGCCAGCAGTGATGGGGGACAGGGGAATACAGATACGCAGTATTTT	CASSDGGQGNTDTQYF
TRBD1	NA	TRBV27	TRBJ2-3	TGTGCCAGCAGTTTCAGGGGGCGTGGCGCAGATACGCAGTATTTT	CASSFRGRGADTQYF
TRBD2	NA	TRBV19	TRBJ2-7	TGTGCCAGTAGTCCCGGGGGGGTTTACGAGCAGTACTTC	CASSPGGVYEQYF
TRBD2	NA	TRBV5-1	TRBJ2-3	TGCGCCAGCAGCTTGGTACTAGCGGGAACAGATACGCAGTATTTT	CASSLVLAGTDTQYF
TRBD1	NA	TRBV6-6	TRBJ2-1	TGTGCCAGCAGTTACTTGGACAGGGTTGCGCAGTTCTTC	CASSYLDRVAQFF
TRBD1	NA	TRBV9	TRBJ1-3	TGTGCCAGCAGCGGCCAGACAGGGAGGTTGAGAAACACCATATATTTT	CASSGQTGRLRNTIYF
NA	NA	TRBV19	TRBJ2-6	TGTGCCAGTAGTATAGCAGGGCTCTCTGGGGCCAACGTCCTGACTTTC	CASSIAGLSGANVLTF
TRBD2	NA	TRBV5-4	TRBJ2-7	TGTGCCAGCAGCTCCGGCGGGCTAGCGGGGGGTAAAGAGCAGTACTTC	CASSSGGLAGGKEQYF
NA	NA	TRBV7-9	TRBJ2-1	TGTGCCAGCACCGATCAATTAATACAGTTCTTC	CASTDQLIQFF